Each of the 2 T cell receptor beta chains below was sequenced from the same sample in a study of T-cell reconstitution after alpha-beta-depleted transplantation in children. During its preparation, the TCRbeta library received unique molecular identifiers. A single record per CDR3 protein comes from TCRdb applying MiXCR to the PCR reads. This table holds about 78,000 distinct CDR3 sequences, 12% to 15% found once. This material consisted of PBMCs, mostly from graft donor cells, taken 180 days after TCRalphabeta/CD19-depleted stem cell transplant. Receptor source: a male patient under 10 years old who had a stem cell transplant for acute lymphoblastic leukemia, so the T cells may come from the graft donor.

This clonotype was picked up a small number of times. This chain joins TRBV12-3 or TRBV12-4 and TRBJ2-4; D not certain. The V end was cut by 2 bases, the J end by 0 bases, with 11 bases between. The CDR3 is 16 residues long. The CDR3 DNA is TGTGCCAGCAGTTTATGGGTAGCCCTAGCCAAAAACATTCAGTACTTC. Its translation is CASSLWVALAKNIQYF.

This clonotype was seen more than once but under ten times. This rearrangement joins TRBV20-1 to TRBJ2-1; D gene ambiguous. Per the germline V gene, CDR1 is DFQATT and CDR2 is SNEGSKA (reference sequence). The CDR3 has 13 amino acids. With 7 bases removed from V and 5 bases from J, the gap between germline ends came to 15 bases. The CDR3 DNA reads TGCAGTGAGGTTAGCTTGGACCACAATGAGCAGTTCTTC. This gives the protein CSEVSLDHNEQFF.